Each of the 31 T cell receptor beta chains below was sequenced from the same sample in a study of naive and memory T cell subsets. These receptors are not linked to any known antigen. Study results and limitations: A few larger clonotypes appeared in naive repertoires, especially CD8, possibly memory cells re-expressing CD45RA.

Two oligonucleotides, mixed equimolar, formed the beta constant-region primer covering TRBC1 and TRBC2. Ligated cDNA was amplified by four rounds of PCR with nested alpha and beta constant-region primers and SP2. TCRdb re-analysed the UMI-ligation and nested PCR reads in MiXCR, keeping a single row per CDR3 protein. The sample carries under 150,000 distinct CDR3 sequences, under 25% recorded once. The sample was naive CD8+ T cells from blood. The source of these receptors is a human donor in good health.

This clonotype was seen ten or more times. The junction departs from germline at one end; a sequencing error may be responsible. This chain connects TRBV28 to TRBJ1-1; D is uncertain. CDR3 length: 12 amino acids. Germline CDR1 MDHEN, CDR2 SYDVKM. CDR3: CASSLGNTEAFF. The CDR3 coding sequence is TGCGCCAGCAGCTTGGGGAACACTGAAGCTTTCTTT.

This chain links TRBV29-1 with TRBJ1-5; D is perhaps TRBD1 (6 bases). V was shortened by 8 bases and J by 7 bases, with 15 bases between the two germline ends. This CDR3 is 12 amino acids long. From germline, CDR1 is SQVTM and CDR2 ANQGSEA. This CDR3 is CSPRRGRQPQHF. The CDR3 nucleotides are TGCAGCCCCCGTCGGGGGCGACAGCCCCAGCATTTT.

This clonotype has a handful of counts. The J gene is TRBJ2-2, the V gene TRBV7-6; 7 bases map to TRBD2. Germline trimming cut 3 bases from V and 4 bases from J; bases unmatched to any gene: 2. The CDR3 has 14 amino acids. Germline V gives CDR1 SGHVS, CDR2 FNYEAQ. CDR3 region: CASSLGGVTGELFF. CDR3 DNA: TGTGCCAGCAGCTTGGGGGGGGTCACCGGGGAGCTGTTTTTT.

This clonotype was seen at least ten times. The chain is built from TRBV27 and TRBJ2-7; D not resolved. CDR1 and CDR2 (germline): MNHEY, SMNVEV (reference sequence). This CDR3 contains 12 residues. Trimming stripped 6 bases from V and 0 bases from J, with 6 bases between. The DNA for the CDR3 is TGTGCCAGCAGCTCCAACTCCTACGAGCAGTACTTC. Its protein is CASSSNSYEQYF.

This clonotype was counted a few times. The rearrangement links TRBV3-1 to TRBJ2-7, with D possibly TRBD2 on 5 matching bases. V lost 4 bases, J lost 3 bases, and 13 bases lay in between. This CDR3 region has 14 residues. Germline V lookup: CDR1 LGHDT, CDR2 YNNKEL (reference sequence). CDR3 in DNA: TGTGCCAGCAGCCCTTTGGCCGAGGGCTACGAGCAGTACTTC. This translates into CASSPLAEGYEQYF.

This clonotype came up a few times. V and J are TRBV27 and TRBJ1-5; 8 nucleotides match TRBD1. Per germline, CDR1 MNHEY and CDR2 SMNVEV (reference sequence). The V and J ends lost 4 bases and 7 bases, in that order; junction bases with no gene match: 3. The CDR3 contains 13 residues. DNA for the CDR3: TGTGCCAGCAGTTCAGGGGGCGAACAGCCCCAGCATTTT. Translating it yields CASSSGGEQPQHF.

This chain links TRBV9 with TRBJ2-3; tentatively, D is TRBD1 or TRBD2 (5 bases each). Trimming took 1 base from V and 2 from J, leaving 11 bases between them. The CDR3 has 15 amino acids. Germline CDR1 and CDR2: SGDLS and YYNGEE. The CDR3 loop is CASSVWGITTDTQYF. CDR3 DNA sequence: TGTGCCAGCAGCGTATGGGGGATAACCACAGATACGCAGTATTTT.

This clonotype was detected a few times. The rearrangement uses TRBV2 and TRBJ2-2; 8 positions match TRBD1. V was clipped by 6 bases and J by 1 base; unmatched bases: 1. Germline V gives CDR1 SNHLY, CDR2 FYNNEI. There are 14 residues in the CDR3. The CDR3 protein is CASSGTGNTGELFF. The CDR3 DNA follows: TGTGCCAGCAGCGGGACAGGGAACACCGGGGAGCTGTTTTTT.

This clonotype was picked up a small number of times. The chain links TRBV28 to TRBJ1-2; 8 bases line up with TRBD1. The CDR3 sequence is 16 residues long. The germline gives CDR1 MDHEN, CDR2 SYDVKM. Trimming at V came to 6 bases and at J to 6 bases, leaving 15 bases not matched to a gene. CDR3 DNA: TGTGCCAGCAGCCCCCTCCCCCCAGGGGGCGCGCATGGCTACACCTTC. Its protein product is CASSPLPPGGAHGYTF.

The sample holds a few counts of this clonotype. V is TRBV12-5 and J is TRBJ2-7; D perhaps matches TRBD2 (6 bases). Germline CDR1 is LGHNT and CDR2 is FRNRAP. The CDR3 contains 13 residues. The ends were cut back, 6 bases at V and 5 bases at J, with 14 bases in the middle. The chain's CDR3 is CASGRDSLDEQYF. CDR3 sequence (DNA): TGTGCTAGTGGACGGGACTCCCTCGACGAGCAGTACTTC.

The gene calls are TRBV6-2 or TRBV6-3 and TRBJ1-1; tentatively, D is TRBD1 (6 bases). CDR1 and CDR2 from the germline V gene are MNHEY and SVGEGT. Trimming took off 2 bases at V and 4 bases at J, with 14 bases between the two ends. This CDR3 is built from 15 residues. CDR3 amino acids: CASSYGGGLSTEAFF. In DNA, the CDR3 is TGTGCCAGCAGTTACGGGGGGGGGCTCAGCACTGAAGCTTTCTTT.

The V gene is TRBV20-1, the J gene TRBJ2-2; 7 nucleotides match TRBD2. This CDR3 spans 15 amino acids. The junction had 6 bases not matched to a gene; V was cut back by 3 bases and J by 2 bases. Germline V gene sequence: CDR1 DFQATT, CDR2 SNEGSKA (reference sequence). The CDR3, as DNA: TGCAGTGCTAGGGCGGCTAGCGGTAACACCGGGGAGCTGTTTTTT. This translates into CSARAASGNTGELFF.

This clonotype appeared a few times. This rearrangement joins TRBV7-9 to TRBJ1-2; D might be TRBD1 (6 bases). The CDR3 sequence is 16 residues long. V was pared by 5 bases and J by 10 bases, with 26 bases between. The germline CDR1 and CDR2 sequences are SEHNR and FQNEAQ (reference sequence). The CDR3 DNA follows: TGTGCCAGCAGCCAAAACAGGGAAGGGGATCGGGAAGACTACACCTTC. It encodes CASSQNREGDREDYTF.

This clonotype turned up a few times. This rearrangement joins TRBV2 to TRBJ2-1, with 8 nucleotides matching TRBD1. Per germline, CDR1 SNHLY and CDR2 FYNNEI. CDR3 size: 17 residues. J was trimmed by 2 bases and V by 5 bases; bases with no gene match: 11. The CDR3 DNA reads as TGTGCCAGCAGTCCGTCCCGGGACAGGTTCGCCTACAATGAGCAGTTCTTC. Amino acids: CASSPSRDRFAYNEQFF.

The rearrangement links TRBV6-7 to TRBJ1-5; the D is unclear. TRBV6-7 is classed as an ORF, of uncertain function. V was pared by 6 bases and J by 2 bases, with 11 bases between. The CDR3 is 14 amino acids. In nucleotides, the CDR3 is TGTGCCAGCAGGGTCCCGTTGGGCAATCAGCCCCAGCATTTT. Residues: CASRVPLGNQPQHF.

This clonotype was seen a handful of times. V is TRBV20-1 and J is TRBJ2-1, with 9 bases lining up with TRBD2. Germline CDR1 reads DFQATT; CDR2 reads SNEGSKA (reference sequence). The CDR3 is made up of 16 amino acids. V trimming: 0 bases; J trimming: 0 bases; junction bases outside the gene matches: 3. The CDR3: CSARDVSGSSYNEQFF. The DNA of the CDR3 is TGCAGTGCTAGAGATGTTAGCGGGAGCTCCTACAATGAGCAGTTCTTC.

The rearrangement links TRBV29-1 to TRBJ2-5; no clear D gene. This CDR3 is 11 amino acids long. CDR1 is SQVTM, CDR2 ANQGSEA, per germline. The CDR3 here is CSGSRGETQYF. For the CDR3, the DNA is TGCAGTGGTTCTCGCGGAGAGACCCAGTACTTC.

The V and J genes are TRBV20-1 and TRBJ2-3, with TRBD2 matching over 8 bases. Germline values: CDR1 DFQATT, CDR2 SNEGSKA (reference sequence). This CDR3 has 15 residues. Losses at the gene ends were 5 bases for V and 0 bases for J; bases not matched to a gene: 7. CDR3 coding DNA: TGCAGTGCTCCGACCCTAGCGGGTAGCACAGATACGCAGTATTTT. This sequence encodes CSAPTLAGSTDTQYF.

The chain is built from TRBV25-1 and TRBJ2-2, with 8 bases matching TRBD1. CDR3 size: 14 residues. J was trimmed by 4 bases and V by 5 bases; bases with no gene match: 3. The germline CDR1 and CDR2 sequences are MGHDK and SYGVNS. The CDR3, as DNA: TGTGCCAGCAGTACAGGGGGAGGCACCGGGGAGCTGTTTTTT. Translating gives CASSTGGGTGELFF.

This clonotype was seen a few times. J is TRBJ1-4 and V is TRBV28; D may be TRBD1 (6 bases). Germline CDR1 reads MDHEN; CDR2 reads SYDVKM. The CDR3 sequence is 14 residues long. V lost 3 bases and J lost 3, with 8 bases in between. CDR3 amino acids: CASSFGQPNEKLFF. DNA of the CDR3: TGTGCCAGCAGTTTCGGACAGCCTAATGAAAAACTGTTTTTT. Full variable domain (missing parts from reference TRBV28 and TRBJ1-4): DVKVTQSSRYLVKRTGEKVFLECVQDMDHENMFWYRQDPGLGLRLIYFSYDVKMKEKGDIPEGYSVSREKKERFSLILESASTNQTSMYLCASSFGQPNEKLFFGSGTQLSVL.

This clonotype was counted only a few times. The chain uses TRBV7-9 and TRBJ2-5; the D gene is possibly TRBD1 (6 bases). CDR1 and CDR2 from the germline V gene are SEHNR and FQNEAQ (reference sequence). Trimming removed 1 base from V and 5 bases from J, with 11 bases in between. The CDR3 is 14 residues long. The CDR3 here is CASSLDVGGETQYF. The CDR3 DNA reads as TGTGCCAGCAGCTTAGATGTAGGGGGTGAGACCCAGTACTTC. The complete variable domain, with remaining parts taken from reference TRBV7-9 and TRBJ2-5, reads DTGVSQNPRHKITKRGQNVTFRCDPISEHNRLYWYRQTLGQGPEFLTYFQNEAQLEKSRLLSDRFSAERPKGSFSTLEIQRTEQGDSAMYLCASSLDVGGETQYFGPGTRLLVL.

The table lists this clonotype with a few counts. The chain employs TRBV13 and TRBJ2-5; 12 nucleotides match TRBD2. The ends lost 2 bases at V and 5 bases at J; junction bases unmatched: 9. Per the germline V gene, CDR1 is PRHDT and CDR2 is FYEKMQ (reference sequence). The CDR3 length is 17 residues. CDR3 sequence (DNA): TGTGCCAGCAGCTTAAAGCTAGCGGGAGGGCCTGGGGAGACCCAGTACTTC. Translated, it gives CASSLKLAGGPGETQYF. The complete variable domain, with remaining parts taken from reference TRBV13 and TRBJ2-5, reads AAGVIQSPRHLIKEKRETATLKCYPIPRHDTVYWYQQGPGQDPQFLISFYEKMQSDKGSIPDRFSAQQFSDYHSELNMSSLELGDSALYFCASSLKLAGGPGETQYFGPGTRLLVL.

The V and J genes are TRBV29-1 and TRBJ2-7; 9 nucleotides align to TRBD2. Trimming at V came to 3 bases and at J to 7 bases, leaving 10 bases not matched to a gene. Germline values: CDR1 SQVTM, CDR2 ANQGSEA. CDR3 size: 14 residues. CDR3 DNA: TGCAGCGTTGAGTTAGCGGGGGCGATGGAGGAGCAGTACTTC. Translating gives CSVELAGAMEEQYF.

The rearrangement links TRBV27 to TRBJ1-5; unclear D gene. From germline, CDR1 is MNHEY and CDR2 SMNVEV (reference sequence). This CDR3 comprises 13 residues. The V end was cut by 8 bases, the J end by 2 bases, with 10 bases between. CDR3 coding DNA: TGTGCCAGCGCATGGGAAGGCAATCAGCCCCAGCATTTT. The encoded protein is CASAWEGNQPQHF.

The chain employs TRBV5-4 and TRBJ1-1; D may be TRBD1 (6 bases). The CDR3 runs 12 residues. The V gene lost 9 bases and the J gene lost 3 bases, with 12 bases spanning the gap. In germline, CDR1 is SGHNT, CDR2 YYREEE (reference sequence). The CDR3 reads CATRGGDTEAFF. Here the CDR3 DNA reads TGTGCCACCAGGGGTGGGGACACTGAAGCTTTCTTT.

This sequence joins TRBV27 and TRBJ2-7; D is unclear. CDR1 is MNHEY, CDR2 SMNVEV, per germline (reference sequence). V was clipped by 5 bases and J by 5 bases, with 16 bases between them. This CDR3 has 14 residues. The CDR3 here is CASSRTSGGHEQYF. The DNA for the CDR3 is TGTGCCAGCAGTCGGACCTCCGGTGGCCACGAGCAGTACTTC.

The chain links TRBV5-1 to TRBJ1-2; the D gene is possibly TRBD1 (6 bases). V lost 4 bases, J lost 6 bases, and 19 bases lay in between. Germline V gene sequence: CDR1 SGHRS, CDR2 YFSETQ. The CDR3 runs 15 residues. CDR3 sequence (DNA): TGCGCCAGCAGCGGGGACATATCAGGGAGGAATGGCTACACCTTC. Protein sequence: CASSGDISGRNGYTF. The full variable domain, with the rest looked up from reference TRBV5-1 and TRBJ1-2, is KAGVTQTPRYLIKTRGQQVTLSCSPISGHRSVSWYQQTPGQGLQFLFEYFSETQRNKGNFPGRFSGRQFSNSRSEMNVSTLELGDSALYLCASSGDISGRNGYTFGSGTRLTVV.

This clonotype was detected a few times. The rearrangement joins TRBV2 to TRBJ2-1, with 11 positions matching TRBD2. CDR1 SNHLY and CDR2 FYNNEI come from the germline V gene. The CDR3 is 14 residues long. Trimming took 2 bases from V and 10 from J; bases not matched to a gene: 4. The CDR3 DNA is TGTGCCAGCAGTGAACAGACTAGCGGGATGGAGCAGTTCTTC. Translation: CASSEQTSGMEQFF.

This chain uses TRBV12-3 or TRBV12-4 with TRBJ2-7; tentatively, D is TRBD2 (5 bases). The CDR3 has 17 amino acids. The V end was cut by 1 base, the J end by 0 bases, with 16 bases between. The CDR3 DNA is TGTGCCAGCAGTTTAGGCGGCTTAGAGGGAAGCTCCTACGAGCAGTACTTC. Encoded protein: CASSLGGLEGSSYEQYF.

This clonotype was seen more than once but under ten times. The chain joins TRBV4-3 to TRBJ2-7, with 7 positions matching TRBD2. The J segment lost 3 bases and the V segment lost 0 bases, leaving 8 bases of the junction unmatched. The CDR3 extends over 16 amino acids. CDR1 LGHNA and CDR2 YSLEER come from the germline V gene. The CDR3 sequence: CASSQELSGSRYEQYF. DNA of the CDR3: TGCGCCAGCAGCCAAGAGCTTAGCGGGTCCCGCTACGAGCAGTACTTC.

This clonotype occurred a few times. The CDR3 sequence: CAISESLNTGELFF. Here the CDR3 DNA reads TGTGCCATCAGTGAGTCTCTGAACACCGGGGAGCTGTTTTTT. V is TRBV10-3 and J is TRBJ2-2; D not resolved. Deletions cut 0 bases from V and 1 base from J, with 3 bases between. The CDR3 is 14 residues long. Germline-derived CDR1 and CDR2 are ENHRY and SYGVKD.